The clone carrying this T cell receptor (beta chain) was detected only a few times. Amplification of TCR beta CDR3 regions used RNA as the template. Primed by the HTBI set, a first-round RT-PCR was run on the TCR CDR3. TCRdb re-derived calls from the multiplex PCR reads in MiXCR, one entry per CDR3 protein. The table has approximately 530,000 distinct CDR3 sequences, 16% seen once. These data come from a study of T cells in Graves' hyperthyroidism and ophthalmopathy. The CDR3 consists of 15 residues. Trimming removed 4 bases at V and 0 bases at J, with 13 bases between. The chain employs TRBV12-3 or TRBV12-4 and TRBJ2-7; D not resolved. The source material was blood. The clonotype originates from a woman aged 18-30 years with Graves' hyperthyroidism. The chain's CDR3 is CASSSRKRHSYEQYF. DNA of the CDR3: TGTGCCAGCAGTTCCCGGAAGCGCCACTCCTACGAGCAGTACTTC.